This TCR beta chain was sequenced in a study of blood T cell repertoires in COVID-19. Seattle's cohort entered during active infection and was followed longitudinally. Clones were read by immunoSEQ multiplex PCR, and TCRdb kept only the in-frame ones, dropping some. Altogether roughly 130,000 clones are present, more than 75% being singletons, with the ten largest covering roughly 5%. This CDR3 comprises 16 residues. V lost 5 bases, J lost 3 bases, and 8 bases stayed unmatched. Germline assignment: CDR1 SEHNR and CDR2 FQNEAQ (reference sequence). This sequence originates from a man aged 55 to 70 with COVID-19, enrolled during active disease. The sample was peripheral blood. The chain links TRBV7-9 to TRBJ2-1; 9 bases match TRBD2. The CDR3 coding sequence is TGTGCCAGCAGCCCCCCAGCGGGAGGATTCTACAATGAGCAGTTCTTC. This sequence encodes CASSPPAGGFYNEQFF.